The entry that follows covers one T cell receptor (beta chain) sequence. The CDR3 is 16 residues long. Germline trimming cut 1 base from V and 2 bases from J; bases unmatched to any gene: 5. The germline CDR1 and CDR2 sequences are SGHAT and FQNNGV. These data are taken from a study of blood T cell repertoires in COVID-19. In the study overall: Samples came from the United States, Italy and Spain, spanning acute and convalescent COVID-19.

Assay used: immunoSEQ multiplex PCR; TCRdb lists only in-frame clones, some missing. The repertoire holds roughly 200,000 clones, with roughly four fifths as singletons. Sequencing was done on a sample of peripheral blood. The V gene is TRBV11-2, the J gene TRBJ2-3; 8 bases agree with TRBD2. The sequence derives from a human donor in a cohort sampled during active COVID-19. The CDR3 DNA sequence: TGTGCCAGCAGCTTAGGAGGAGCGGGGGTCACAGATACGCAGTATTTT. Translated, it gives CASSLGGAGVTDTQYF.